Listed below are T cell receptor beta chains from one sample, sequenced in a study of identical twins. TCRdb reprocessed the 5' RACE reads via MiXCR and lists one record per CDR3 protein. The sample contains roughly 540,000 distinct CDR3 sequences, 22% of which appear only once. In addition, the sample was reused for a study of T cells expressing NK-cell markers.

Sequencing was done on a sample of CD4+ T cells sorted from blood. Every receptor here comes from a woman aged 18 to 35 in good health. The CDR3 runs from the conserved cysteine through the conserved F or W. D genes are given only for firm matches. For some rows the clone size is stated as once, few or many, or as a class when expanded; others skip it.

J: TRBJ2-2
V: TRBV12-3/TRBV12-4
size: .
D: TRBD2
CDR3: CASSLTGGPGVGELFF
DNA: TGTGCCAGCAGTTTAACGGGAGGGCCAGGGGTCGGGGAGCTGTTTTTT

J: TRBJ2-3
V: TRBV20-1
size: .
D: TRBD2
CDR3: CSAPQGGTSGSTDTQYF
DNA: TGCAGTGCTCCACAAGGGGGGACTAGCGGGTCCACAGATACGCAGTATTTT

J: TRBJ2-1
V: TRBV7-7
size: few
D: .
CDR3: CASSLGSGVNEQFF
DNA: TGTGCCAGCAGCTTAGGTTCGGGTGTGAATGAGCAGTTCTTC

J: TRBJ2-7
V: TRBV2
size: .
D: TRBD1
CDR3: CASSGLTGSYEQYF
DNA: TGTGCCAGCAGTGGCCTGACAGGGTCCTACGAGCAGTACTTC

J: TRBJ1-6
V: TRBV6-1
size: .
D: .
CDR3: CASRRDIGGSPLHF
DNA: TGTGCCAGCAGGCGGGACATTGGTGGTTCACCCCTCCACTTT

J: TRBJ2-6
V: TRBV6-5
size: many
D: TRBD2
CDR3: CASSYGGVYPGANVLTF
DNA: TGTGCCAGCAGTTACGGGGGGGTATATCCCGGGGCCAACGTCCTGACTTTC

J: TRBJ2-2
V: TRBV6-1
size: .
D: .
CDR3: CASSQSPSAFNTGELFF
DNA: TGTGCCAGCAGCCAGTCCCCTTCTGCGTTTAACACCGGGGAGCTGTTTTTT

J: TRBJ2-5
V: TRBV6-2/TRBV6-3
size: .
D: .
CDR3: CVSSQVPKTQYF
DNA: TGTGTCAGCTCTCAGGTTCCCAAGACCCAGTACTTC

J: TRBJ2-7
V: TRBV20-1
size: .
D: TRBD2
CDR3: CSAYLAGATYEQYF
DNA: TGCAGTGCTTACTTAGCGGGGGCCACCTACGAGCAGTACTTC

J: TRBJ2-7
V: TRBV29-1
size: many
D: .
CDR3: CSVAGLYEQYF
DNA: TGCAGCGTCGCAGGGCTCTACGAGCAGTACTTC

J: TRBJ1-3
V: TRBV12-3/TRBV12-4
size: few
D: .
CDR3: CASSFLGGSGNTIYF
DNA: TGTGCCAGCAGTTTTCTCGGAGGTTCTGGAAACACCATATATTTT

J: TRBJ2-7
V: TRBV5-1
size: .
D: .
CDR3: CASSPGAYEQYF
DNA: TGCGCCAGCAGCCCGGGTGCCTACGAGCAGTACTTC

J: TRBJ2-1
V: TRBV5-1
size: few
D: .
CDR3: CASSLVLLDSNNEQFF
DNA: TGCGCCAGCAGCTTGGTCCTTTTGGACAGCAACAATGAGCAGTTCTTC

J: TRBJ2-5
V: TRBV5-1
size: few
D: TRBD2
CDR3: CASSLEGLAGKETQYF
DNA: TGCGCCAGCAGCTTGGAGGGACTAGCGGGAAAAGAGACCCAGTACTTC

J: TRBJ1-4
V: TRBV20-1
size: few
D: .
CDR3: CSATQGEEKLFF
DNA: TGCAGTGCGACGCAGGGTGAAGAAAAACTGTTTTTT

J: TRBJ2-2
V: TRBV12-3/TRBV12-4
size: few
D: TRBD2
CDR3: CASRGGSVGTGELFF
DNA: TGTGCCAGCAGAGGCGGGAGCGTCGGCACCGGGGAGCTGTTTTTT

J: TRBJ2-7
V: TRBV7-2
size: .
D: .
CDR3: CASSLATTRGEQYF
DNA: TGTGCCAGCAGCTTAGCGACGACTAGAGGCGAGCAGTACTTC

J: TRBJ2-1
V: TRBV7-9
size: many
D: TRBD2
CDR3: CASSPGTSGYHEQFF
DNA: TGTGCCAGCAGCCCAGGGACTAGCGGTTACCATGAGCAGTTCTTC

J: TRBJ2-1
V: TRBV6-6
size: .
D: TRBD2
CDR3: CASRTSGGTYNEQFF
DNA: TGTGCCAGCAGGACTAGCGGGGGAACTTACAATGAGCAGTTCTTC

J: TRBJ1-4
V: TRBV2
size: .
D: .
CDR3: CARSGTGNEKLFF
DNA: TGTGCCAGATCCGGGACTGGGAATGAAAAACTGTTTTTT

J: TRBJ1-3
V: TRBV20-1
size: .
D: .
CDR3: CSARSLSGNTIYF
DNA: TGCAGTGCTAGGAGTCTCTCTGGAAACACCATATATTTT

J: TRBJ2-7
V: TRBV29-1
size: .
D: TRBD1
CDR3: CSVGAGTGRYEQYF
DNA: TGCAGCGTAGGCGCCGGGACAGGGCGGTACGAGCAGTACTTC

J: TRBJ1-6
V: TRBV12-3/TRBV12-4
size: many
D: .
CDR3: CASRDGTVDNSPLHF
DNA: TGTGCCAGCAGAGATGGGACTGTTGATAATTCACCCCTCCACTTT

J: TRBJ2-1
V: TRBV6-4
size: few
D: TRBD1
CDR3: CASSRDSFYNEQFF
DNA: TGTGCCAGCAGTAGGGACAGCTTCTACAATGAGCAGTTCTTC

J: TRBJ2-7
V: TRBV7-9
size: .
D: TRBD1
CDR3: CASSSDRGNYKQYF
DNA: TGTGCCAGCAGCTCCGACAGGGGAAACTATAAGCAGTACTTC

J: TRBJ1-5
V: TRBV10-3
size: .
D: .
CDR3: CATGEQLNQPQHF
DNA: TGTGCCACCGGGGAACAGTTGAATCAGCCCCAGCATTTT

J: TRBJ2-7
V: TRBV7-9
size: few
D: TRBD2
CDR3: CASSFKITSGTHEQYF
DNA: TGTGCCAGCAGCTTCAAAATAACTAGCGGGACCCACGAGCAGTACTTC

J: TRBJ1-1
V: TRBV2
size: .
D: TRBD1
CDR3: CASTIRQGTEAFF
DNA: TGTGCCAGCACCATACGACAGGGAACTGAAGCTTTCTTT

J: TRBJ1-1
V: TRBV6-5
size: .
D: .
CDR3: CASSYPLAEAFF
DNA: TGTGCCAGCAGTTACCCGTTGGCTGAAGCTTTCTTT

J: TRBJ2-1
V: TRBV20-1
size: many
D: TRBD2
CDR3: CSARTSEYNEQFF
DNA: TGCAGTGCCCGGACTAGCGAGTACAATGAGCAGTTCTTC

J: TRBJ2-2
V: TRBV12-3/TRBV12-4
size: many
D: .
CDR3: CASSLRGTGELFF
DNA: TGTGCCAGCAGTTTAAGGGGCACCGGGGAGCTGTTTTTT

J: TRBJ1-2
V: TRBV12-3/TRBV12-4
size: .
D: .
CDR3: CASSPTGQIFYGYTF
DNA: TGTGCCAGCAGCCCAACAGGGCAGATATTCTATGGCTACACCTTC

J: TRBJ2-1
V: TRBV20-1
size: few
D: TRBD2
CDR3: CSRNSGKGDEQFF
DNA: TGCAGTCGAAATAGCGGGAAAGGCGATGAGCAGTTCTTC

J: TRBJ2-3
V: TRBV12-3/TRBV12-4
size: .
D: TRBD2
CDR3: CASSPPASGSLDTQYF
DNA: TGTGCCAGCAGTCCTCCGGCTAGCGGGAGTTTAGATACGCAGTATTTT

J: TRBJ2-7
V: TRBV7-9
size: few
D: .
CDR3: CASSLRQAAGEEQYF
DNA: TGTGCCAGCAGCCTAAGACAGGCGGCGGGGGAGGAGCAGTACTTC